The next 25 T cell receptor beta chains were all read from a single sample in a study of T cells in Graves' hyperthyroidism and ophthalmopathy. Using RNA transcripts as the source, TCR beta CDR3 regions were amplified. TCR CDR3 regions were first amplified by RT-PCR with HTBI primers. Each CDR3 protein gets one entry after TCRdb re-called the multiplex PCR reads with MiXCR. The table has hundreds of thousands of distinct CDR3 sequences, 20% seen once. Sequenced sample: blood. The receptors were sampled from a middle-aged man with Graves' ophthalmopathy.

This clonotype occurred many times. This chain links TRBV6-1 with TRBJ1-5; no definite D call. Germline CDR1 and CDR2: MNHNS and SASEGT. The CDR3 runs to 12 residues. Trimming took 6 bases from V and 6 from J, leaving 9 bases between them. The CDR3, as DNA: TGTGCCAGCAGCGGTGTGGGTCAGCCCCAGCATTTT. Amino acids: CASSGVGQPQHF.

The gene calls are TRBV20-1 and TRBJ2-2, with D possibly TRBD1 on 5 matching bases. Germline V gene sequence: CDR1 DFQATT, CDR2 SNEGSKA (reference sequence). Trimming cost V 0 bases and J 7 bases, with 6 bases left between them. This CDR3 is 12 amino acids long. The CDR3 DNA reads as TGCAGTGCTAGAGATCAGGGCGGGGAGCTGTTTTTT. It is translated as CSARDQGGELFF.

This clonotype was counted between two and nine times. As DNA, the CDR3 is TGTGCCACCAGCAGAGACACCGGGTATAATTCACCCCTCCACTTT. This sequence encodes CATSRDTGYNSPLHF. V and J are TRBV15 and TRBJ1-6; D not resolved. Trimming removed 0 bases from V and 4 bases from J, with 7 bases in between. CDR1 is LNHNV and CDR2 is YYDKDF in the germline V gene (reference sequence). The CDR3 is 15 residues long.

The chain recombines TRBV7-8 with TRBJ2-7; 11 bases align to TRBD2. Germline values: CDR1 SGHVS, CDR2 FQNEAQ. This CDR3 spans 15 amino acids. Losses at the gene ends were 5 bases for V and 5 bases for J; bases not matched to a gene: 8. The CDR3 DNA is TGTGCCAGCAGCCCTTTTAGCGGGAGGGCCGACGAGCAGTACTTC. Translation gives CASSPFSGRADEQYF. Variable domain in full (rest from reference TRBV7-8 and TRBJ2-7): GAGVSQSPRYKVAKRGQDVALRCDPISGHVSLFWYQQALGQGPEFLTYFQNEAQLDKSGLPSDRFFAERPEGSVSTLKIQRTQQEDSAVYLCASSPFSGRADEQYFGPGTRLTVT.

The chain carries TRBV27 and TRBJ2-1; 11 nucleotides align to TRBD2. Germline V gives CDR1 MNHEY, CDR2 SMNVEV (reference sequence). The CDR3 has 17 residues. J lost 7 bases, V lost 3 bases, and 11 bases had no gene match. CDR3 residues: CASSFLAGGPTRNEQFF. The CDR3, as DNA: TGTGCCAGCAGTTTCCTAGCGGGAGGACCTACTCGAAATGAGCAGTTCTTC.

This chain joins TRBV3-1 and TRBJ2-3; 9 bases are shared with TRBD1. Trimming took 4 bases from V and 7 from J; bases not matched to a gene: 9. The CDR3 covers 15 residues. Germline assignment: CDR1 LGHDT and CDR2 YNNKEL (reference sequence). CDR3 in amino acids: CASSRRTGETNTQYF. The CDR3 DNA is TGTGCCAGCAGCCGGAGGACAGGGGAAACAAATACGCAGTATTTT.

The chain has TRBV3-1 and TRBJ2-1; a possible D gene is TRBD1 (5 bases). The germline V and J ends were trimmed by 3 bases and 8 bases, with 17 bases remaining between them. The germline gives CDR1 LGHDT, CDR2 YNNKEL (reference sequence). This CDR3 is built from 15 residues. CDR3 loop: CASSQQGPPLYEQFF. The CDR3 nucleotides read TGTGCCAGCAGCCAGCAGGGTCCTCCGTTGTATGAGCAGTTCTTC.

This clonotype has a handful of counts. CDR3 sequence reads: CASGLERETDTQYF. For the CDR3, the DNA is TGCGCCAGCGGCCTGGAGCGGGAGACAGATACGCAGTATTTT. This chain joins TRBV5-1 and TRBJ2-3, with 8 bases matching TRBD2. Germline trimming cut 7 bases from V and 3 bases from J; bases unmatched to any gene: 7. This CDR3 spans 14 amino acids. Germline-derived CDR1 and CDR2 are SGHRS and YFSETQ.

This chain uses TRBV9 with TRBJ1-2; D may be TRBD1 (6 bases). The germline V gene encodes CDR1 SGDLS and CDR2 YYNGEE. V gave up 0 bases and J gave up 6 bases, with 18 bases separating them. The CDR3 spans 16 residues. The CDR3 nucleotides are TGTGCCAGCAGCGTAGGCGTTGAGTGGGGGCAGGATGGCTACACCTTC. As protein: CASSVGVEWGQDGYTF.

There are many counts of this clonotype. The chain joins TRBV6-2 or TRBV6-3 to TRBJ2-1; TRBD2 aligns across 8 bases. Germline CDR1 and CDR2: MNHEY and SVGEGT. This CDR3 spans 17 amino acids. Germline trimming cut 0 bases from V and 2 bases from J; bases unmatched to any gene: 6. CDR3 sequence (DNA): TGTGCCAGCAGTTACTCTTTAACTAGCGGAGCCTACAATGAGCAGTTCTTC. Its translation: CASSYSLTSGAYNEQFF.

This clonotype was recorded many times. This chain connects TRBV20-1 to TRBJ1-4, with a possible D match to TRBD1 (5 bases). The CDR3 sequence is 13 residues long. Germline-derived CDR1 and CDR2 are DFQATT and SNEGSKA (reference sequence). With 0 bases removed from V and 7 bases from J, the gap between germline ends came to 9 bases. CDR3 bases: TGCAGTGCTAGAGATGGGGGGACTGAAAAACTGTTTTTT. Translation: CSARDGGTEKLFF.

This rearrangement joins TRBV6-5 to TRBJ1-3; TRBD1 might be the D (5 bases). V dropped 2 bases and J dropped 4 bases, with 9 bases sitting between them. Germline loops: CDR1 MNHEY, CDR2 SVGAGI. The CDR3 is made up of 14 amino acids. The CDR3 DNA is TGTGCCAGCAGTTACATGGGGCAAGGAAACACCATATATTTT. It specifies CASSYMGQGNTIYF.

This clonotype was counted ten times or more. The chain is built from TRBV2 and TRBJ2-3; D is possibly TRBD1 or TRBD2 (5 bases each). Germline values: CDR1 SNHLY, CDR2 FYNNEI. Trimming cost V 4 bases and J 2 bases, with 13 bases left between them. The CDR3 contains 15 residues. The DNA of the CDR3 is TGTGCCAGCAGTGGCGGGCTGGGGCCCACAGATACGCAGTATTTT. Encoded protein: CASSGGLGPTDTQYF. Complete variable domain (other parts from reference TRBV2 and TRBJ2-3): EPEVTQTPSHQVTQMGQEVILRCVPISNHLYFYWYRQILGQKVEFLVSFYNNEISEKSEIFDDQFSVERPDGSNFTLKIRSTKLEDSAMYFCASSGGLGPTDTQYFGPGTRLTVL.

This clonotype was detected only a few times. Being one base from a much bigger clone, this may be a read error. CDR3 nucleotides: TGTGCCAGCAGTCCCCGTGGCGGGGGGGCCTACGAGCAGTGCTTC. Translating gives CASSPRGGGAYEQCF. This chain uses TRBV12-3 or TRBV12-4 with TRBJ2-7, with 9 positions matching TRBD2. This CDR3 spans 15 amino acids.

The gene calls are TRBV3-1 and TRBJ1-2; 10 bases are a match to TRBD1. This CDR3 has 14 amino acids. CDR1 and CDR2 (germline): LGHDT, YNNKEL (reference sequence). The trim removed 5 bases at V and 8 bases at J, leaving 8 bases unmatched. Written as DNA, the CDR3 is TGTGCCAGCAGCTTTCGCCGGACAGGGGGAGGCTACACCTTC. This codes for CASSFRRTGGGYTF.

In its sample, this clonotype was seen many times. V gene TRBV28 combines with J gene TRBJ1-4; a possible D gene is TRBD1 (5 bases). This CDR3 spans 12 amino acids. Germline CDR1 is MDHEN and CDR2 is SYDVKM. V was trimmed by 8 bases and J by 8 bases, leaving 12 bases between them. The CDR3 loop is CASLDNGEKLFF. In DNA form, the CDR3 reads TGTGCCAGCTTGGACAACGGGGAAAAACTGTTTTTT.

This clonotype was seen a few times. The gene calls are TRBV5-1 and TRBJ1-1; D unresolved. The CDR3 covers 14 residues. Trimming took 0 bases from V and 1 from J, leaving 7 bases between them. CDR1 SGHRS and CDR2 YFSETQ come from the germline V gene. Written as DNA, the CDR3 is TGCGCCAGCAGCTTGGACACCCCGAACACTGAAGCTTTCTTT. Translated: CASSLDTPNTEAFF.

This clonotype has ten or more counts. The chain couples TRBV30 to TRBJ1-5; 7 bases map to TRBD1. CDR1 GTSNPN and CDR2 SVGIG come from the germline V gene (reference sequence). This CDR3 region has 13 residues. The junction had 1 base not matched to a gene; V was cut back by 1 base and J by 4 bases. CDR3 sequence (DNA): TGTGCCTGGAGTGGACAGGGTAATCAGCCCCAGCATTTT. Amino acid sequence: CAWSGQGNQPQHF. The full variable domain, its missing parts supplied by reference TRBV30 and TRBJ1-5, is SQTIHQWPATLVQPVGSPLSLECTVEGTSNPNLYWYRQAAGRGLQLLFYSVGIGQISSEVPQNLSASRPQDRQFILSSKKLLLSDSGFYLCAWSGQGNQPQHFGDGTRLSIL.

The CDR3 nucleotides are TGTGCCAGCAGCTTGGGAGGGGGAAGAAGGTCAGAGACCCAGTACTTC. It encodes CASSLGGGRRSETQYF. The chain joins TRBV5-4 to TRBJ2-5, with D perhaps matching TRBD1 (6 bases). The V gene lost 0 bases and the J gene lost 4 bases, with 16 bases spanning the gap. This CDR3 has 16 amino acids. The germline V gene has CDR1 SGHNT and CDR2 YYREEE (reference sequence).

This clonotype has more than one count but fewer than ten. The chain links TRBV9 to TRBJ2-3; TRBD1 aligns across 9 bases. Germline V lookup: CDR1 SGDLS, CDR2 YYNGEE. The CDR3 runs 14 residues. The ends lost 6 bases at V and 3 bases at J; junction bases unmatched: 5. CDR3 amino acids: CASKGGQGTDTQYF. The CDR3 DNA reads as TGTGCCAGCAAGGGGGGACAGGGAACAGATACGCAGTATTTT.

Many counts were recorded for this clonotype. The genes are TRBV6-9 and TRBJ2-7; D may be TRBD2 (5 bases). Trimming cost V 0 bases and J 0 bases, with 9 bases left between them. CDR1 and CDR2 from the germline V gene are MNHGY and SVAAGI. CDR3 size: 15 residues. The CDR3 DNA reads TGTGCCAGCAGTTATTCCCTAAGCGGCTCCTACGAGCAGTACTTC. Translating it yields CASSYSLSGSYEQYF.

In its sample, this clonotype was seen many times. The chain combines TRBV28 with TRBJ2-5; tentatively, D is TRBD1 or TRBD2 (5 bases each). Trimming stripped 2 bases from V and 3 bases from J, with 13 bases between. Germline V lookup: CDR1 MDHEN, CDR2 SYDVKM. CDR3 length equals 15 residues. CDR3 DNA: TGTGCCAGCAGTTTAGAGGGGAGTTTGAAAGAGACCCAGTACTTC. It translates to CASSLEGSLKETQYF. Full variable domain (remainder filled in from reference TRBV28 and TRBJ2-5): DVKVTQSSRYLVKRTGEKVFLECVQDMDHENMFWYRQDPGLGLRLIYFSYDVKMKEKGDIPEGYSVSREKKERFSLILESASTNQTSMYLCASSLEGSLKETQYFGPGTRLLVL.

This clonotype has at least ten counts. The CDR3 sequence: CASSHRGQGRGGTEAFF. CDR3 coding DNA: TGTGCCAGCAGCCATAGAGGACAGGGCCGCGGGGGCACTGAAGCTTTCTTT. The genes are TRBV14 and TRBJ1-1, with TRBD1 identical over 8 bases. The CDR3 consists of 17 residues. The J segment lost 4 bases and the V segment lost 3 bases, leaving 13 bases of the junction unmatched. Germline V CDR1 and CDR2: SGHDN, FVKESK.

This clonotype was detected many times. V usage is TRBV11-2 and J usage is TRBJ1-2, with TRBD1 as a possible D gene (5 bases). V lost 3 bases and J lost 3, with 17 bases in between. Germline assignment: CDR1 SGHAT and CDR2 FQNNGV. The CDR3 is 16 amino acids. The CDR3: CASSFTHGGDDYGYTF. In nucleotides, the CDR3 is TGTGCCAGCAGCTTCACTCACGGGGGGGACGACTATGGCTACACCTTC.

In this sample, this clonotype turned up a few times. The rearrangement links TRBV3-1 to TRBJ1-2; perhaps TRBD1 as D (5 bases). Germline V gene sequence: CDR1 LGHDT, CDR2 YNNKEL (reference sequence). Trimming took 3 bases from V and 8 from J, leaving 13 bases between them. CDR3 length: 13 amino acids. In nucleotides, the CDR3 is TGTGCCAGCAGCCAGGGGCCATCAGAGGGCTACACCTTC. Translating gives CASSQGPSEGYTF.